These 5 T cell receptor beta chains share one sample of origin, sequenced in a study of vaccination and CD4 T cells after COVID-19. Time point given: late sampling 161 to 241 days after vaccination in three convalescent patients. Stated treatment: roughly nine-day PBMC culture with coronavirus spike peptide pools or control peptides (ViraFEST assay). These receptors' targets are unknown. Sequenced with the Oncomine TCR Beta short-read assay was DNA taken from cultured CD4+ T cells. One entry per CDR3 protein results from TCRdb running MiXCR on the PCR reads. The sample holds about 23,000 distinct CDR3 sequences, over 40% seen once. This sample comprised CD4+ T cells from blood, cultured in vitro, obtained about 7 months after SARS-CoV-2 vaccination. These receptors originate from a human donor who had recovered from COVID-19.

This chain uses TRBV6-1 with TRBJ2-7; 14 bases map to TRBD2. The J segment lost 2 bases and the V segment lost 3 bases, leaving 3 bases of the junction unmatched. The germline V gene has CDR1 MNHNS and CDR2 SASEGT. This CDR3 has 16 amino acids. The CDR3 sequence: CASSDRLAGGAYEQYF. The CDR3 DNA reads TGTGCCAGCAGTGACCGACTAGCGGGAGGGGCCTACGAGCAGTACTTC.

This chain joins TRBV19 and TRBJ2-3; unclear D gene. This CDR3 spans 14 amino acids. Looked up from germline, CDR1 is LNHDA and CDR2 is SQIVND (reference sequence). The germline V and J ends were trimmed by 3 bases and 0 bases, with 7 bases remaining between them. The CDR3 is CASSMGWSTDTQYF. CDR3 nucleotides: TGTGCCAGTAGTATGGGGTGGAGCACAGATACGCAGTATTTT.

This clonotype occurred a few times. The chain is built from TRBV6-4 and TRBJ2-3, with 8 bases fitting TRBD1. In germline, CDR1 is MRHNA, CDR2 SNTAGT. Trimming cost V 3 bases and J 6 bases; bases outside gene matches: 8. The CDR3 spans 15 residues. In DNA, the CDR3 is TGTGCCAGCAGTGAAACAGGGGGACGCCCGGATACGCAGTATTTT. Protein product: CASSETGGRPDTQYF.

This clonotype showed up just a few times. The V gene is TRBV15, the J gene TRBJ2-5; D is undetermined. Germline loops: CDR1 LNHNV, CDR2 YYDKDF (reference sequence). This CDR3 spans 16 amino acids. V shed 3 bases and J shed 1 base, with 15 bases lying between them. The CDR3, as DNA: TGTGCCACCAGCAGCGGAGCGCTGGGGATCCAAGAGACCCAGTACTTC. Amino acid sequence: CATSSGALGIQETQYF.

This clonotype came up a few times. V usage is TRBV6-1 and J usage is TRBJ2-7; 8 nucleotides match TRBD1. With 6 bases clipped from V and 6 bases from J, the junction kept 7 bases outside the gene matches. The germline gives CDR1 MNHNS, CDR2 SASEGT. The CDR3 has 13 amino acids. CDR3 sequence reads: CASRTTGAGEQYF. The CDR3 DNA sequence: TGTGCCAGCAGGACGACAGGGGCGGGCGAGCAGTACTTC.